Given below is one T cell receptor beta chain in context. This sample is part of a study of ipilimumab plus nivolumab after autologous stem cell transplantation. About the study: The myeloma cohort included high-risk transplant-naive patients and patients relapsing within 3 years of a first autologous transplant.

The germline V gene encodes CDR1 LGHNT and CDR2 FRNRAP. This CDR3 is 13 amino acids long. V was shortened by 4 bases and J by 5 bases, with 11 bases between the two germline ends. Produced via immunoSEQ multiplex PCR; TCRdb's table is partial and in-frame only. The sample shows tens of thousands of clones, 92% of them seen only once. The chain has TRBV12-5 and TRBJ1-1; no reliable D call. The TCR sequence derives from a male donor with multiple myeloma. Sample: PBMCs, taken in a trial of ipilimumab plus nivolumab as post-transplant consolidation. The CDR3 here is CASGWATNTEAFF. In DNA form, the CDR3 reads TGTGCTAGTGGTTGGGCTACAAATACTGAAGCTTTCTTT.